This T cell receptor beta chain comes out of a study of blood T cell repertoires in COVID-19. During active infection, Seattle patients enrolled and were then monitored through disease. In the authors' workflow: Amplification with reference gene primers provided the estimates of nucleated cell counts. Data came from immunoSEQ multiplex PCR; TCRdb stores just in-frame clones and leaves some out. V, J and clone size reflect that table, while D and trimming were determined from the DNA. This sample has 250,000 to 300,000 clones, with about 90% found just once. The TCR comes from a woman aged 30 to 39 with COVID-19, enrolled during active disease. Sequencing was carried out using peripheral blood.

The CDR3 DNA reads as TGTGCCAGCACCATCGGTGGTCAGCCCCAGCATTTT. This translates into CASTIGGQPQHF. The chain recombines TRBV19 with TRBJ1-5; no firm D call. The CDR3 extends over 12 amino acids. V gave up 9 bases and J gave up 6 bases, with 12 bases separating them. The germline V gene encodes CDR1 LNHDA and CDR2 SQIVND (reference sequence).